The present entry profiles one T cell receptor beta chain with its context. Antigen: not known. The study reverse transcribed the entire isolated RNA, so it sequenced expressed TCRB transcripts. The method was immunoSEQ multiplex PCR; TCRdb's version includes in-frame clones alone and lacks a portion of them. The table shows 350,000 or so clones, with 15% to 20% occurring only once. The entry originates in a study of beta chain features in type 1 diabetes. Study outcomes and limitations: A closer apparent resemblance between naive, central memory and Treg TCRB repertoires was seen in patients than in healthy donors.

Germline CDR1 and CDR2: GTSNPN and SVGIG (reference sequence). This CDR3 is built from 11 residues. The V gene end was trimmed by 6 bases and the J gene end by 9 bases; junction bases not matched to a gene: 7. This sequence was found in a woman in her late teens or twenties in good health. The V gene is TRBV30, the J gene TRBJ2-5, with 7 bases aligning to TRBD2. The specimen sequenced was naive CD4+ T cells from blood. CDR3 DNA sequence: TGTGCCTGCCAGACTAGCCTTTCCCAGTACTTC. Its protein product is CACQTSLSQYF.